The entry below describes one TCR beta chain. Its antigen is not identified. The source of the sample is a study of cytomegalovirus exposure and HLA in healthy donors. Primers: 60 Vbeta forward and 13 Jbeta reverse. Clones were read by immunoSEQ multiplex PCR, and TCRdb kept only the in-frame ones, dropping some. The data contain about 200,000 clones, about three quarters of them singletons. The study's findings and limits: Rates of TCR association differed by HLA locus in a later analysis, with DRB1 highest and HLA-C lowest. The study put 150 or so TCR beta chains on its list as cytomegalovirus-associated.

Sequencing input: PBMCs. This clonotype was obtained from a young man in good health and CMV-seronegative.

The CDR3 protein is CASAPPAHYNEQFF. The CDR3 DNA follows: TGTGCCAGCGCGCCCCCAGCGCACTACAATGAGCAGTTCTTC. The gene calls are TRBV2 and TRBJ2-1; D is unresolved. CDR1 and CDR2 from the germline V gene are SNHLY and FYNNEI. Trimming shortened V by 8 bases and J by 3 bases, and 14 bases separated the two germline ends. The CDR3 length is 14 residues.